The 28 T cell receptor beta chains in this list originate from one sample, sequenced in a study of blood T cell repertoires in COVID-19 (dated by TCRdb to 2020 to 2021). The protocol used for the library was the immunoSEQ multiplex PCR assay. Imported from immuneACCESS, the table was reduced by TCRdb to in-frame sequences with V and J called. These copies leave out some clones; in studies compared against another copy, an unresolved V gene accounts for under half, and the cause of the remainder is not known. For this sample there are fewer than 70,000 clones; about nine tenths appear just once. The ten largest clones take up 7.8% of the sample. Sequenced material: peripheral blood. These TCRs come from a man aged 50 to 60 with active COVID-19.

The chain uses TRBV5-1 and TRBJ2-7; 9 positions agree with TRBD1. Germline V gene sequence: CDR1 SGHRS, CDR2 YFSETQ. The CDR3 runs to 16 residues. The J segment lost 1 base and the V segment lost 4 bases, leaving 9 bases of the junction unmatched. The CDR3 sequence: CASSRGTGTLSYEQYF. For the CDR3, the DNA is TGCGCCAGCAGCCGAGGGACAGGGACCCTTTCCTACGAGCAGTACTTC. Full variable domain (rest looked up from reference TRBV5-1 and TRBJ2-7): KAGVTQTPRYLIKTRGQQVTLSCSPISGHRSVSWYQQTPGQGLQFLFEYFSETQRNKGNFPGRFSGRQFSNSRSEMNVSTLELGDSALYLCASSRGTGTLSYEQYFGPGTRLTVT.

The chain uses TRBV27 and TRBJ2-7, with TRBD1 as a possible D gene (5 bases). Germline V gene sequence: CDR1 MNHEY, CDR2 SMNVEV (reference sequence). V shed 5 bases and J shed 2 bases, with 10 bases lying between them. The CDR3 has 13 residues. The CDR3 DNA reads TGTGCCAGCAGTGGTGGGGCCACCTACGAGCAGTACTTC. Translation: CASSGGATYEQYF.

This chain joins TRBV18 and TRBJ1-2, with 8 positions matching TRBD1. V gave up 5 bases and J gave up 6 bases; unmatched junction bases: 8. The CDR3 has 14 residues. The germline CDR1 and CDR2 sequences are KGHSH and LQKENI. CDR3 protein: CASSFEDREDGYTF. Written as DNA, the CDR3 is TGTGCCAGCTCATTCGAGGACAGGGAGGATGGCTACACCTTC.

In its sample, this clone was seen once. The chain is built from TRBV27 and TRBJ2-7; no clear D gene. From germline, CDR1 is MNHEY and CDR2 SMNVEV (reference sequence). Trimming shortened V by 2 bases and J by 4 bases, and 9 bases separated the two germline ends. The CDR3 length is 13 residues. This CDR3 is CASSLKPSYEQYF. CDR3 nucleotides: TGTGCCAGCAGTTTAAAACCCAGTTACGAGCAGTACTTC.

The chain is built from TRBV12-1 and TRBJ1-2; TRBD1 is the table's D call, not checked against the DNA. TRBV12-1 is assigned pseudogene status. This CDR3 comprises 16 residues. This CDR3 reads CASSFGSGGHQYGYTF. Written as DNA, the CDR3 is TGTGCCAGCAGCTTTGGGTCAGGGGGACACCAGTATGGCTACACCTTC.

V gene TRBV18 combines with J gene TRBJ1-2; D perhaps matches TRBD1 (5 bases). Germline-derived CDR1 and CDR2 are KGHSH and LQKENI. The CDR3 is 15 amino acids. V was clipped by 1 base and J by 3 bases, with 12 bases between them. CDR3: CASSPRAGRDYGYTF. CDR3 nucleotides: TGTGCCAGCTCACCACGGGCAGGGAGGGACTATGGCTACACCTTC.

The V and J genes are TRBV2 and TRBJ2-5; the match to TRBD2 covers 8 bases. CDR3 length: 15 amino acids. CDR1 and CDR2 from the germline V gene are SNHLY and FYNNEI. After removal of 5 bases from V and 7 bases from J, the junction contained 12 bases not matched to a gene. The CDR3 sequence is CASSSKAGVGGTQYF. CDR3 in DNA: TGTGCCAGCAGTAGTAAAGCGGGAGTAGGTGGGACCCAGTACTTC.

This chain connects TRBV6-6 to TRBJ1-2, with no clear D. Germline CDR1 reads MNHNY; CDR2 reads SVGAGI (reference sequence). The CDR3 totals 12 residues. Trimming stripped 3 bases from V and 5 bases from J, with 7 bases between. CDR3 coding DNA: TGTGCCAGCAGTTATTCGGTGTATGGCTACACCTTC. This encodes CASSYSVYGYTF.

The chain couples TRBV4-2 to TRBJ2-1; no reliable D call. Germline CDR1 LGHNA, CDR2 YNFKEQ. The CDR3 is 14 amino acids. V lost 0 bases and J lost 6, with 9 bases in between. CDR3 sequence: CASSQETDTNEQFF. The CDR3, as DNA: TGTGCCAGCAGCCAAGAAACCGACACCAATGAGCAGTTCTTC.

The chain uses TRBV7-9 and TRBJ1-2; no firm D call. The CDR3 has 13 amino acids. Trimming took 5 bases from V and 8 from J, leaving 15 bases between them. The germline V gene encodes CDR1 SEHNR and CDR2 FQNEAQ (reference sequence). The CDR3 DNA reads as TGTGCCAGCAGCCCAGAACCTTCAAACGGCTACACCTTC. This codes for CASSPEPSNGYTF.

A single count supports this clone. This rearrangement joins TRBV13 to TRBJ2-5; D gene ambiguous. Trimming cost V 6 bases and J 1 base, with 9 bases left between them. The CDR3 loop spans 13 amino acids. Per germline, CDR1 PRHDT and CDR2 FYEKMQ (reference sequence). CDR3 sequence: CASSPGSQETQYF. The DNA of the CDR3 is TGTGCCAGCAGTCCCGGGTCCCAAGAGACCCAGTACTTC.

The chain carries TRBV24-1 and TRBJ1-1; 8 bases agree with TRBD1. Germline lookup yields CDR1 KGHDR and CDR2 SFDVKD. This CDR3 has 14 residues. With V trimmed by 5 bases and J by 5 bases, 6 bases remained unmatched. Written as DNA, the CDR3 is TGTGCCACCAGTGCATTGGACAGGGTGACTGAAGCTTTCTTT. Translating gives CATSALDRVTEAFF.

This chain uses TRBV5-1 with TRBJ1-2; unclear D gene. This CDR3 contains 12 residues. The ends were cut back, 1 base at V and 2 bases at J, with 3 bases in the middle. CDR1 is SGHRS and CDR2 is YFSETQ in the germline V gene. Written as DNA, the CDR3 is TGCGCCAGCAGCTTGAGCAACTATGGCTACACCTTC. Translating it yields CASSLSNYGYTF.

The chain has TRBV14 and TRBJ1-2; perhaps TRBD1 as D (6 bases). Germline assignment: CDR1 SGHDN and CDR2 FVKESK. This CDR3 has 12 amino acids. V was clipped by 5 bases and J by 5 bases, with 9 bases between them. The DNA of the CDR3 is TGTGCCAGCAGCTACACAGGGTATGGCTACACCTTC. This gives the protein CASSYTGYGYTF.

This clone is a singleton in its sample. The rearrangement links TRBV30 to TRBJ1-6; D gene uncertain. CDR1 is GTSNPN and CDR2 is SVGIG in the germline V gene (reference sequence). Trimming took 5 bases from V and 11 from J, leaving 7 bases between them. The CDR3 has 10 residues. The CDR3 reads CAWGEAPLHF. The CDR3 nucleotides read TGTGCCTGGGGCGAGGCACCCCTCCACTTT.

The chain links TRBV5-1 to TRBJ2-5; a possible D gene is TRBD2 (6 bases). Germline V gives CDR1 SGHRS, CDR2 YFSETQ. The CDR3 is 16 amino acids. Trimming removed 4 bases from V and 2 bases from J, with 18 bases in between. The DNA for the CDR3 is TGCGCCAGCAGCCGCGCCCCCGGGACTCGGCAAGAGACCCAGTACTTC. Amino acids: CASSRAPGTRQETQYF.

The chain couples TRBV27 to TRBJ2-1, with TRBD2 identical over 13 bases. CDR3 length: 15 amino acids. Germline V gives CDR1 MNHEY, CDR2 SMNVEV (reference sequence). V shed 6 bases and J 8 bases; nucleotides not matched to a gene: 7. In nucleotides, the CDR3 is TGTGCCAGCAGCCCCGGGACTAGCGGGGTAGATGAGCAGTTCTTC. Translating it yields CASSPGTSGVDEQFF.

This chain uses TRBV7-8 with TRBJ1-1; the D is unclear. V was shortened by 0 bases and J by 11 bases, with 19 bases between the two germline ends. Germline values: CDR1 SGHVS, CDR2 FQNEAQ. CDR3 size: 15 residues. CDR3 protein: CASSLAPAALPSAFF. The CDR3 DNA reads as TGTGCCAGCAGCTTAGCCCCCGCCGCGCTCCCAAGTGCTTTCTTT.

CDR3 sequence (DNA): TGTGCCAGCAGCATTTCGGGGACTAGAGCGCAGTATTTT. Its translation: CASSISGTRAQYF. The J gene is TRBJ2-3, the V gene TRBV12-3 or TRBV12-4; 8 positions match TRBD2. The CDR3 totals 13 residues. Losses at the gene ends were 6 bases for V and 10 bases for J; bases not matched to a gene: 9.

CDR3 sequence reads: CATSRDYVLAAYNEQFF. The CDR3 DNA sequence: TGTGCCACCAGCAGAGATTATGTACTAGCGGCCTACAATGAGCAGTTCTTC. The chain carries TRBV15 and TRBJ2-1, with 8 bases matching TRBD2. V was clipped by 0 bases and J by 2 bases; unmatched bases: 6. This CDR3 has 17 residues. In germline, CDR1 is LNHNV, CDR2 YYDKDF (reference sequence).

The table lists this clone with a few counts. The V call is TRBV15, the J call TRBJ1-5; D possibly corresponds to TRBD1 (5 bases). The V and J ends lost 5 bases and 9 bases respectively, with 20 bases between them. CDR1 is LNHNV, CDR2 YYDKDF, per germline (reference sequence). This CDR3 spans 15 amino acids. DNA for the CDR3: TGTGCCACCAGCCGGACCACCGGCGTCCAGGGGCCCCAGCATTTT. It translates to CATSRTTGVQGPQHF.

The chain carries TRBV4-2 and TRBJ1-2; D not resolved. The V gene lost 1 base and the J gene lost 8 bases, with 14 bases spanning the gap. The germline V gene has CDR1 LGHNA and CDR2 YNFKEQ. This CDR3 is 14 amino acids long. The CDR3 reads CASSQAKQLGGYTF. The DNA of the CDR3 is TGTGCCAGCAGCCAAGCTAAACAGCTCGGCGGCTACACCTTC.

V and J are TRBV4-3 and TRBJ2-1, with 9 nucleotides matching TRBD2. CDR1 and CDR2 from the germline V gene are LGHNA and YSLEER. With 1 base clipped from V and 10 bases from J, the junction kept 2 bases outside the gene matches. This CDR3 is 13 amino acids long. The CDR3, as DNA: TGCGCCAGCAGCCAAGGCGGGAGGGGGGAGCAGTTCTTC. Protein product: CASSQGGRGEQFF.

The chain joins TRBV7-2 to TRBJ2-3; the match to TRBD2 covers 10 bases. The CDR3 contains 16 residues. The J segment lost 6 bases and the V segment lost 5 bases, leaving 11 bases of the junction unmatched. Germline lookup yields CDR1 SGHTA and CDR2 FQGNSA. CDR3 nucleotide sequence: TGTGCCAGCAGCCGTACAGCTAGCGGGAGTAAGGATACGCAGTATTTT. It translates to CASSRTASGSKDTQYF.

The V gene is TRBV20-1, the J gene TRBJ2-7, with 7 bases matching TRBD1. Looked up from germline, CDR1 is DFQATT and CDR2 is SNEGSKA (reference sequence). The CDR3 consists of 11 residues. V trimming: 6 bases; J trimming: 4 bases; junction bases outside the gene matches: 3. The CDR3 is CSASGGYEQYF. As DNA, the CDR3 is TGCAGTGCGTCAGGGGGTTACGAGCAGTACTTC.

This clone was seen once. This chain uses TRBV6-1 with TRBJ1-2; unclear D gene. Trimming pared 1 base from V and 0 bases from J, leaving 3 bases between. The CDR3 has 13 residues. Germline V gene data show CDR1 as MNHNS and CDR2 as SASEGT. The CDR3, as DNA: TGTGCCAGCAGTGAAGACACTAACTATGGCTACACCTTC. Amino acid sequence: CASSEDTNYGYTF.

The chain is built from TRBV27 and TRBJ2-6; D is perhaps TRBD2 (5 bases). The V and J ends lost 7 bases and 2 bases respectively, with 12 bases between them. CDR3 length: 15 residues. Germline CDR1 is MNHEY and CDR2 is SMNVEV (reference sequence). The CDR3 nucleotides are TGTGCCAGCACTACCTGGGGAGCTGGGGCCAACGTCCTGACTTTC. This sequence encodes CASTTWGAGANVLTF.

The V and J genes are TRBV30 and TRBJ2-1; 9 bases align to TRBD2. Germline V lookup: CDR1 GTSNPN, CDR2 SVGIG (reference sequence). The length of the CDR3 is 13 residues. V was clipped by 4 bases and J by 4 bases; unmatched bases: 2. The CDR3 reads CAWNSGGYNEQFF. In DNA, the CDR3 is TGTGCCTGGAATAGCGGGGGATACAATGAGCAGTTCTTC.